A single sample gave rise to the 26 T cell receptor beta chains below, sequenced in a study of shared clonotypes between healthy human individuals. Clones were read by immunoSEQ multiplex PCR, and TCRdb kept only the in-frame ones, dropping some. The data hold about 1.1 million clones, with roughly 80% observed a single time. Source material: memory CD4+ T cells from PBMCs. As for subset: CD45RA-negative fraction. The source is a man in his late teens or twenties in good health. Some clones in this sample may be carry-over from other donors' samples.

This clone was found a few times. The chain joins TRBV7-6 to TRBJ1-1; no reliable D call. Trimming pared 5 bases from V and 3 bases from J, leaving 13 bases between. The CDR3 totals 14 residues. Germline values: CDR1 SGHVS, CDR2 FNYEAQ. Written as DNA, the CDR3 is TGTGCCAGCAGCCCCCAGTTAGTGGACACTGAAGCTTTCTTT. It translates to CASSPQLVDTEAFF.

This chain's CDR3 is CASSLVSGGEIPDTQYF. CDR3 nucleotide sequence: TGTGCCAGCAGCTTAGTGTCTGGCGGGGAGATCCCAGATACGCAGTATTTT. The chain recombines TRBV7-2 with TRBJ2-3; D might be TRBD2 (6 bases). The germline V and J ends were trimmed by 1 base and 4 bases, with 18 bases remaining between them. The CDR3 has 17 amino acids. Germline values: CDR1 SGHTA, CDR2 FQGNSA.

This chain joins TRBV19 and TRBJ1-5; D is unresolved. Deletions cut 6 bases from V and 2 bases from J, with 20 bases between. CDR1 LNHDA and CDR2 SQIVND come from the germline V gene (reference sequence). The CDR3 loop spans 17 amino acids. CDR3 nucleotide sequence: TGTGCCAGTAGCCAAATATTTTTGGGTACAGGCAATCAGCCCCAGCATTTT. Translating gives CASSQIFLGTGNQPQHF.

This clone was recorded only once. The J gene is TRBJ2-5, the V gene TRBV15; D ambiguous. Between the trimmed V and J ends, which lost 3 bases and 5 bases, there was a span of 16 bases. The CDR3 consists of 15 residues. The germline gives CDR1 LNHNV, CDR2 YYDKDF (reference sequence). The CDR3, as DNA: TGTGCCACCAGCAGTTCGTCCTCCCGGGTGGAGACCCAGTACTTC. It translates to CATSSSSSRVETQYF.

This sequence joins TRBV2 and TRBJ2-7; D is unresolved. The CDR3 runs 13 residues. CDR1 and CDR2 (germline): SNHLY, FYNNEI. V was shortened by 3 bases and J by 3 bases, with 9 bases between the two germline ends. CDR3 in DNA: TGTGCCAGCAGTGATACTCCGGGCTACGAGCAGTACTTC. Encoded protein: CASSDTPGYEQYF.

Only a few counts were recorded for this clone. The chain uses TRBV21-1 and TRBJ2-3; TRBD2 was called by the table and not checked on the DNA. TRBV21-1 is shown as a pseudogene. This CDR3 has 18 amino acids. DNA of the CDR3: TGTGCCAGCAGCTGGTTTAGACTAGCGGGAGGGCAGACAGATACGCAGTATTTT. As protein: CASSWFRLAGGQTDTQYF.

The J gene is TRBJ2-1, the V gene TRBV7-9, with 7 bases fitting TRBD1. CDR3 size: 14 residues. Germline V lookup: CDR1 SEHNR, CDR2 FQNEAQ (reference sequence). Trimming at V came to 5 bases and at J to 4 bases, leaving 5 bases not matched to a gene. The CDR3 here is CASSITGAYNEQFF. The CDR3, as DNA: TGTGCCAGCAGCATTACAGGGGCTTACAATGAGCAGTTCTTC.

The chain combines TRBV29-1 with TRBJ2-7; 9 bases align to TRBD1. From germline, CDR1 is SQVTM and CDR2 ANQGSEA. After removal of 7 bases from V and 6 bases from J, the junction contained 7 bases not matched to a gene. This CDR3 has 12 amino acids. The CDR3 DNA is TGCAGCGCCTCACAGGGGGCGCGCGAGCAGTACTTC. Protein product: CSASQGAREQYF.

The chain links TRBV30 to TRBJ2-7; TRBD2 is a possible D gene (7 bases). The CDR3 consists of 15 residues. CDR1 GTSNPN and CDR2 SVGIG come from the germline V gene (reference sequence). Between the trimmed V and J ends, which lost 0 bases and 7 bases, there was a span of 19 bases. CDR3 sequence: CAWSVRGGGKSEQYF. The CDR3 nucleotides read TGTGCCTGGAGTGTCCGCGGGGGCGGGAAGAGTGAGCAGTACTTC.

This clone was recorded once. The chain links TRBV4-2 to TRBJ2-1, with TRBD2 as a possible D gene (5 bases). The CDR3 spans 17 residues. CDR1 is LGHNA and CDR2 is YNFKEQ in the germline V gene. Trimming stripped 4 bases from V and 0 bases from J, with 16 bases between. CDR3 coding DNA: TGTGCCAGCAGCCCCACGCGACGGGGAAGCTCCTACAATGAGCAGTTCTTC. Translated, it gives CASSPTRRGSSYNEQFF.

The rearrangement links TRBV14 to TRBJ2-5; no clear D gene. Trimming took 2 bases from V and 0 from J, leaving 4 bases between them. The germline V gene encodes CDR1 SGHDN and CDR2 FVKESK. The CDR3 totals 13 residues. The CDR3 here is CASSQLDQETQYF. The CDR3 DNA is TGTGCCAGCAGCCAACTTGACCAAGAGACCCAGTACTTC.

V is TRBV7-2 and J is TRBJ2-5; TRBD2 matches 8 bases. Germline-derived CDR1 and CDR2 are SGHTA and FQGNSA. The trim removed 6 bases at V and 2 bases at J, leaving 5 bases unmatched. The CDR3 loop spans 14 amino acids. In nucleotides, the CDR3 is TGTGCCAGCAGGCTAGCGGGTCAACAAGAGACCCAGTACTTC. Encoded protein: CASRLAGQQETQYF.

V and J are TRBV18 and TRBJ2-5, with TRBD1 matching over 8 bases. Trimming took 6 bases from V and 5 from J; bases not matched to a gene: 14. CDR1 is KGHSH and CDR2 is LQKENI in the germline V gene. The CDR3 spans 16 residues. This CDR3 is CASSPPPGTGGETQYF. The CDR3 DNA follows: TGTGCCAGCTCTCCCCCCCCTGGGACAGGAGGGGAGACCCAGTACTTC.

With respect to this clone: The identical CDR3 is also encoded by other nucleotide sequences in the sample. The chain joins TRBV6-5 to TRBJ1-1; D perhaps matches TRBD1 (5 bases). The CDR3 runs 14 residues. Trimming took 2 bases from V and 3 from J, leaving 10 bases between them. Germline values: CDR1 MNHEY, CDR2 SVGAGI. The CDR3 nucleotides read TGTGCCAGCAGTTACACAGGACGGGACACTGAAGCTTTCTTT. Translating it yields CASSYTGRDTEAFF.

The chain links TRBV5-6 to TRBJ1-1; D uncertain. CDR3 size: 13 residues. Per germline, CDR1 SGHDT and CDR2 YYEEEE. V gave up 2 bases and J gave up 7 bases, with 12 bases separating them. The chain's CDR3 is CASSLTRALEAFF. The CDR3 DNA reads as TGTGCCAGCAGCTTAACCCGGGCCCTTGAAGCTTTCTTT.

CDR3 sequence: CAISRGGGGETQYF. Here the CDR3 DNA reads TGTGCCATCAGTCGGGGCGGGGGCGGAGAGACCCAGTACTTC. This sequence joins TRBV10-3 and TRBJ2-5, with D possibly TRBD2 on 7 matching bases. The CDR3 is 14 amino acids. With 5 bases removed from V and 4 bases from J, the gap between germline ends came to 14 bases. Germline lookup yields CDR1 ENHRY and CDR2 SYGVKD.

The gene calls are TRBV4-2 and TRBJ2-1; possible D gene TRBD2, 6 bases. Germline loops: CDR1 LGHNA, CDR2 YNFKEQ. The CDR3 extends over 14 amino acids. V gave up 6 bases and J gave up 4 bases, with 13 bases separating them. CDR3 DNA: TGTGCCAGCAGACGGGACTCGAATTACAATGAGCAGTTCTTC. Translation: CASRRDSNYNEQFF.

Note on this clone: Other DNA sequences in this specimen translate into the identical CDR3. V is TRBV6-1 and J is TRBJ2-3; D may be TRBD1 or TRBD2 (5 bases each). The germline gives CDR1 MNHNS, CDR2 SASEGT. The V gene lost 4 bases and the J gene lost 0 bases, with 8 bases spanning the gap. The CDR3 consists of 14 residues. CDR3 in DNA: TGTGCCAGCAGTGCCCGGGACAGCACAGATACGCAGTATTTT. Its translation is CASSARDSTDTQYF.

The rearrangement joins TRBV19 to TRBJ1-2, with TRBD1 matching 7 bases. The V and J ends lost 0 bases and 3 bases, in that order; junction bases with no gene match: 13. Germline loops: CDR1 LNHDA, CDR2 SQIVND (reference sequence). This CDR3 is 18 amino acids long. CDR3 nucleotide sequence: TGTGCCAGTAGTATAGACCACAGGGGCCCGCCGGGGGACTATGGCTACACCTTC. It yields the protein CASSIDHRGPPGDYGYTF. Complete variable domain (other parts from reference TRBV19 and TRBJ1-2): DGGITQSPKYLFRKEGQNVTLSCEQNLNHDAMYWYRQDPGQGLRLIYYSQIVNDFQKGDIAEGYSVSREKKESFPLTVTSAQKNPTAFYLCASSIDHRGPPGDYGYTFGSGTRLTVV.

The chain employs TRBV7-9 and TRBJ2-5, with D perhaps TRBD2 (6 bases). CDR1 and CDR2 (germline): SEHNR, FQNEAQ (reference sequence). Trimming cost V 3 bases and J 6 bases, with 14 bases left between them. The CDR3 has 14 residues. The CDR3 bases are TGTGCCAGCAGCTTGCAGGAGGGCGCGCAGACCCAGTACTTC. Its translation: CASSLQEGAQTQYF.

The rearrangement uses TRBV6-5 and TRBJ1-1; possible D gene TRBD1, 6 bases. The CDR3 sequence is 13 residues long. Germline V lookup: CDR1 MNHEY, CDR2 SVGAGI. Trimming stripped 7 bases from V and 8 bases from J, with 17 bases between. The CDR3 is CASTGTRDKEAFF. CDR3 in DNA: TGTGCCAGCACCGGAACTAGGGACAAAGAAGCTTTCTTT.

The CDR3 DNA is TGTGCCAGCACGGGCCAGGGTCCTTACAATGAGCAGTTCTTC. It translates to CASTGQGPYNEQFF. The rearrangement links TRBV6-6 to TRBJ2-1; TRBD1 might be the D (5 bases). The CDR3 length is 14 residues. CDR1 is MNHNY and CDR2 is SVGAGI in the germline V gene (reference sequence). V lost 7 bases, J lost 4 bases, and 14 bases lay in between.

The gene calls are TRBV4-2 and TRBJ1-1, with a possible D match to TRBD1 (6 bases). This CDR3 comprises 16 residues. V lost 1 base, J lost 1 base, and 13 bases lay in between. From germline, CDR1 is LGHNA and CDR2 YNFKEQ. Here the CDR3 DNA reads TGTGCCAGCAGCCAAGTGGGGGCGCGGAGGAACACTGAAGCTTTCTTT. Protein: CASSQVGARRNTEAFF.

The genes are TRBV6-6 and TRBJ2-7; TRBD2 matches 8 bases. The V and J ends lost 6 bases and 0 bases, in that order; junction bases with no gene match: 7. This CDR3 has 15 amino acids. CDR1 and CDR2 from the germline V gene are MNHNY and SVGAGI (reference sequence). CDR3: CASRTGLAGSYEQYF. For the CDR3, the DNA is TGTGCCAGCAGAACCGGGCTAGCGGGCTCCTACGAGCAGTACTTC.

A remark on this clone: Other DNA sequences within the sample encode an identical CDR3. The V gene is TRBV5-6, the J gene TRBJ2-7; no reliable D call. Germline loops: CDR1 SGHDT, CDR2 YYEEEE. Trimming removed 0 bases at V and 3 bases at J, with 7 bases between. The CDR3 runs to 13 residues. DNA of the CDR3: TGTGCCAGCAGCTTGGGGCAGAACTACGAGCAGTACTTC. Translation gives CASSLGQNYEQYF.

Comments on this clone: Its ends do not fully match the called genes, so a read error is possible. The chain recombines TRBV4-1 with TRBJ2-2; 12 positions match TRBD2. Germline CDR1 is MGHRA and CDR2 is YSYEKL. There are 18 residues in the CDR3. Here the CDR3 DNA reads TGCGCCAGCAGCCAAGATCGGGGACTAGCGGGTGAAAACCGGGGAGCTGTTTTT. This codes for CASSQDRGLAGENRGAVF.